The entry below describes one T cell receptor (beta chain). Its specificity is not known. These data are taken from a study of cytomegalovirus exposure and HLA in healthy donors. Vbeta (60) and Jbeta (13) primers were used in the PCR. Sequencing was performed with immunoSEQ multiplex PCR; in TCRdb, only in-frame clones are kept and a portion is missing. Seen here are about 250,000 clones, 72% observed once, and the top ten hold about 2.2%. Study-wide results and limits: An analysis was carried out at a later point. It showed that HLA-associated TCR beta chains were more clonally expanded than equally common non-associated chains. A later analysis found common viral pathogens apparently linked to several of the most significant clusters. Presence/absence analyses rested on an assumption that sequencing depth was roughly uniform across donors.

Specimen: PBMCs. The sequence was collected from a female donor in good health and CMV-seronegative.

The CDR3 region is CASLPLADRNTGELFF. CDR3 DNA sequence: TGTGCCAGCCTCCCCCTAGCGGATAGGAACACCGGGGAGCTGTTTTTT. The V call is TRBV6-6, the J call TRBJ2-2; TRBD2 matches 7 bases. This CDR3 comprises 16 residues. Trimming at V came to 8 bases and at J to 1 base, leaving 10 bases not matched to a gene. Germline V gene sequence: CDR1 MNHNY, CDR2 SVGAGI (reference sequence).